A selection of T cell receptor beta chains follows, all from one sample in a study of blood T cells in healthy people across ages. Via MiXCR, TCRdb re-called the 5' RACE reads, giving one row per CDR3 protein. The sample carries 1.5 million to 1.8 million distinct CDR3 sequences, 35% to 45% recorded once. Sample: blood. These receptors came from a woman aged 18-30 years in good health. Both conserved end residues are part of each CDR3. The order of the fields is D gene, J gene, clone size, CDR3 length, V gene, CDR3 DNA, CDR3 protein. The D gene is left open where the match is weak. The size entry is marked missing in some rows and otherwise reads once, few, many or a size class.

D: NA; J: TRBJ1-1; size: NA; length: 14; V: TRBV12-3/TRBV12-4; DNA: TGTGCCAGCAGTGGTATGGGACGGGACACTGAAGCTTTCTTT; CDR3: CASSGMGRDTEAFF
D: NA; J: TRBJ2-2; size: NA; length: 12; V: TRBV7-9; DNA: TGTGCCAGCGGAGGGGACACCGGGGAGCTGTTTTTT; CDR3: CASGGDTGELFF
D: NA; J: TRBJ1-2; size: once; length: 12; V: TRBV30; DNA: TGTGCCTGGAGTCCAGAGAATTATGGCTACACCTTC; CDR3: CAWSPENYGYTF
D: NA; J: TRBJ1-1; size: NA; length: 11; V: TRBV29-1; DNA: TGCAGCGGGGGGGGGTACACTGAAGCTTTCTTT; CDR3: CSGGGYTEAFF
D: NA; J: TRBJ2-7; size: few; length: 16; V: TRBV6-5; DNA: TGTGCCAGCAGTTACTCGTGGGGGAATCGAATCTACGAGCAGTACTTC; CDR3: CASSYSWGNRIYEQYF
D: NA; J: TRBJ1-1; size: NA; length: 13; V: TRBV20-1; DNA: TGCAGTGCGAAACCGGGACAGAACACTGAAGCTTTCTTT; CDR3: CSAKPGQNTEAFF
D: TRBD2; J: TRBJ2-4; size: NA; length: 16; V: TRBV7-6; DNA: TGTGCCAGCAGCTTAGAATCGCGGGGGGTTAGAAACATTCAGTACTTC; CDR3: CASSLESRGVRNIQYF
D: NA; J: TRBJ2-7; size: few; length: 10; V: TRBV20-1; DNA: TGCAGTGCGAGCCGAGACGAGCAGTACTTC; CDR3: CSASRDEQYF
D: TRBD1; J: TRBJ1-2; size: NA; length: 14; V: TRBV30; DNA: TGTGCCTGGAGTCAGACAGGGGTCAACTATGGCTACACCTTC; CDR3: CAWSQTGVNYGYTF
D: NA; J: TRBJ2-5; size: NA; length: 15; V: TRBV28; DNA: TGTGCCAGCAGTTCTCCCGGGAATGTTAAAGAGACCCAGTACTTC; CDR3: CASSSPGNVKETQYF
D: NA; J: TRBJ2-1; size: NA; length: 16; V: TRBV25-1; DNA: TGTGCCAGCAGTGGGACACCGGGGGCTTCCTACAATGAGCAGTTCTTC; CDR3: CASSGTPGASYNEQFF
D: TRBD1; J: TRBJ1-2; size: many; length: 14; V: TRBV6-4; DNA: TGTGCCAGCAGTGATACCGACAGGGGAGGCGGCTACACCTTC; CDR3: CASSDTDRGGGYTF
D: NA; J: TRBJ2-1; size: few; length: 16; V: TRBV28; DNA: TGTGCCAGCAGTTTAATGGTCGGGACCGCCTACAATGAGCAGTTCTTC; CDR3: CASSLMVGTAYNEQFF
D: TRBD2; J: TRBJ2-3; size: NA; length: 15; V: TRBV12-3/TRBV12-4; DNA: TGTGCCAGCACCACAGGACTAGCGAGCACAGATACGCAGTATTTT; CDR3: CASTTGLASTDTQYF
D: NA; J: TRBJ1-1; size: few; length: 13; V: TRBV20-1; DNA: TGCAGTGCTAGTCCTGGCATGAACACTGAAGCTTTCTTT; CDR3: CSASPGMNTEAFF
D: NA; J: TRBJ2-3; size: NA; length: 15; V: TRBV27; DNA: TGTGCCAGCAGTTTAGTGGCCTATTCCCAAGATACGCAGTATTTT; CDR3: CASSLVAYSQDTQYF
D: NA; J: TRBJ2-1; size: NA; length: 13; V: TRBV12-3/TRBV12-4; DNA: TGTGCCAGCACCCCGGTCTTGGGCAGTGAGCAGTTCTTC; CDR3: CASTPVLGSEQFF
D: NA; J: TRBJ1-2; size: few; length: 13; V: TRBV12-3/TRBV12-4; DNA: TGTGCCAGCAGTCCCCGGGCCTCCCGGCACTACACCTTC; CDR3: CASSPRASRHYTF
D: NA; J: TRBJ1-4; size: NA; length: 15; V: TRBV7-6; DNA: TGTGCCAGCAGCTCCTGGGGTGCAACTAATGAAAAACTGTTTTTT; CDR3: CASSSWGATNEKLFF
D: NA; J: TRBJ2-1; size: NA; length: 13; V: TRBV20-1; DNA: TGCAGTGCTCTCCGGACCGACCACAATGAGCAGTTCTTC; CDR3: CSALRTDHNEQFF
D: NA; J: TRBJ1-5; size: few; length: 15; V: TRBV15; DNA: TGTGCCACCAGCAGATTAGGGACGGACAATCAGCCCCAGCATTTT; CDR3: CATSRLGTDNQPQHF
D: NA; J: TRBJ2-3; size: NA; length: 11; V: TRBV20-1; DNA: TGCAGTGCTAGTTTCCTAGGAAGGCAGTATTTT; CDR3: CSASFLGRQYF
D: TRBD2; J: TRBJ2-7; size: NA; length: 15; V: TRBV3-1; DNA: TGTGCCAGCAGCCAAGATCGACTAGCCCTCTACGAGCAGTACTTC; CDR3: CASSQDRLALYEQYF
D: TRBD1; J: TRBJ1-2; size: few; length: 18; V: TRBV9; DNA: TGTGCCAGCACCGAAGGAAGGGAGCAGGGGGCGCGACACTATGGCTACACCTTC; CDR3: CASTEGREQGARHYGYTF
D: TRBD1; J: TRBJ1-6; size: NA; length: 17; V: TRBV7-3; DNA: TGTGCCAGCAGTCTACAGGGGATGAGCTCCTATAATTCACCCCTCCACTTT; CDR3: CASSLQGMSSYNSPLHF
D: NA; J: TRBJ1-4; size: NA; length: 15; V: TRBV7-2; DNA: TGTGCCAGCAGCTTAGGGGCAGGGTCGATGAGGGAACTGTTTTTT; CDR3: CASSLGAGSMRELFF
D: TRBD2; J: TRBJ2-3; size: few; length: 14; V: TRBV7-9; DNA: TGTGCCAGCAGCTCCGGACTAGCGGGAGTACCGCAGTATTTT; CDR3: CASSSGLAGVPQYF
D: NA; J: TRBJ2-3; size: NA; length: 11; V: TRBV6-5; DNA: TGTGCCAGCGGGGTCTTAGATACGCAGTATTTT; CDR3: CASGVLDTQYF
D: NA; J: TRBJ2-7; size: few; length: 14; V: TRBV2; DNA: TGTGCCAGCAGTGTGGGGATAAAGGGCTACGAGCAGTACTTC; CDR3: CASSVGIKGYEQYF
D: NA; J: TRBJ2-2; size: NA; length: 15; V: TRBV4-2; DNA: TGTGCCAGCAGCGTCAGCGGGCAGAACACCGGGGAGCTGTTTTTT; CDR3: CASSVSGQNTGELFF
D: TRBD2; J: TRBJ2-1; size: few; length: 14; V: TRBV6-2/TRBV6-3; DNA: TGTGCCAGCAGTTATCTTAAGCGGGGTGGAGAGCAGTTCTTC; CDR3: CASSYLKRGGEQFF
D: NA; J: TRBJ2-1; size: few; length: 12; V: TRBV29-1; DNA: TGCAGCGTTGGGCGGTCCCACAATGAGCAGTTCTTC; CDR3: CSVGRSHNEQFF
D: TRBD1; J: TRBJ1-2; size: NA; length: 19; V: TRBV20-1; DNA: TGCAGTGCTAGAGTCCCAGAGGGACAGGGGGCGCGGACTAACTATGGCTACACCTTC; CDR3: CSARVPEGQGARTNYGYTF
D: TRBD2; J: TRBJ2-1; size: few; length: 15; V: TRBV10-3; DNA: TGTGCCATCAGTGCCTCTAGCGGGGCCTACAATGAGCAGTTCTTC; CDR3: CAISASSGAYNEQFF
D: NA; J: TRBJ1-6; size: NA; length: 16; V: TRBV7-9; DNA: TGTGCCAGCAGCTTAGATGGGACGGAGTATAATTCACCCCTCCACTTT; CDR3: CASSLDGTEYNSPLHF
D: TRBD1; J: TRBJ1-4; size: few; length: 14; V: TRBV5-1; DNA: TGCGCCAGCAGCATGCAGGGGGCGCGGGAAAAACTGTTTTTT; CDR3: CASSMQGAREKLFF
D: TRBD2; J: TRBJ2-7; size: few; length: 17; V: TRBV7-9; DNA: TGTGCCAGCAGCTTACCCCCCCTAGCGGGAGGGTCCTACGAGCAGTACTTC; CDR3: CASSLPPLAGGSYEQYF